This T cell receptor beta chain emerged from a study of shared clonotypes between healthy human individuals (dated by TCRdb to the early 2020s). Notes on the research overall: The cohort included a few men and a couple of women between 18 and 49 years of age. Per donor, three plates each were used for CD4 naive and CD4 memory, two for CD8 naive, and one for CD8 memory. To estimate repertoire size and how much clonotype sharing occurs between individuals, the study deeply sequenced the blood TCR repertoires of 4 to 6 healthy adults. Libraries were prepared and TCR repertoires were sequenced by different laboratories using diverse techniques, in order to increase sequencing depth and limit assay-specific biases. Per donor, leukapheresis produced somewhere between about 0.9 and 9.5 billion PBMCs.

V is pared back by 6 bases and J by 7 bases, with 15 bases lying between the germline termini. CDR1 MGHDK and CDR2 SYGVNS are derived from the germline V gene. The CDR3 has 14 amino acids, counting the end cysteine and phenylalanine. Only the CDR3 DNA is retained, 42 bases long and in frame from the first base. TCR CDR3 regions were amplified from genomic DNA by multiplex PCR using the deep immunoSEQ assay. Extracted genomic DNA from each cell subset was distributed evenly across all wells of several immunoSEQ 96-well plates, and each plate was treated as a replicate. For sorted subsets, 200 to 250 ng genomic DNA, equal to 30,000 to 35,000 T cell genomes, was loaded into each replicate PCR. Purified libraries were measured with a Qubit 3.0 fluorometer, size-checked on a Bioanalyzer 2100, and measured again with the KAPA Library Quantification kit. Every immunoSEQ 96-well plate was sequenced on a dedicated single-read 150-cycle Illumina NextSeq 550 flow cell. On the authors' methods: Because the immunoSEQ output held only junctional sequences and lacked quality scores, the filtering could not match the filtering applied to full-length reads. Sequences were annotated with PyIR, a Python wrapper for IgBLAST v1.9, and V/J genes and CDR3 were assigned using IMGT germline references. Reads with weak V/J assignments (E-value above 1e-6), missing CDR3, stop codons, out-of-frame junctions, or ambiguous translated residues were removed. A V3J clonotype was defined by an identical inferred V gene, J gene, and CDR3 amino acid sequence. The percentage overlap between two repertoires was calculated by dividing the number of shared unique clonotypes by the size of the smaller repertoire. Repertoire richness was assessed with RTK rarefaction, the Chao1 estimator, and Recon v2.1 estimates of unobserved clonotypes. Generation probabilities for all TCRbeta clonotypes obtained by the gDNA method from a handful of donors were computed using OLGA. Drawn from immuneACCESS, this table holds only the in-frame rearrangements with V and J called that TCRdb kept. Clones are partly lost; checked studies trace under half to an unresolved V gene and leave the rest unexplained. The V and J calls and the clone size are those of that table, but D and trimming were determined from the DNA. For this sample the table gives about 2.3 million clones, of which 85% to 95% were detected only once. Approximately 0.39% of the sample comes from the top ten.

Results the study describes overall, beyond this receptor: About 5% of naive CD4, 3.5% of naive CD8, approximately 2% of memory CD4, and 0.4% of memory CD8 clonotypes were shared across several donors. Because the study included a small number of donors, the genetic and exposure-history diversity represented was limited. Even with the large sequencing depth, rarefaction of the sorted-subset datasets indicated that sequencing was incomplete. Naive subsets generally had larger estimated clonotype richness than memory subsets did. Compared with non-shared clonotypes, clonotypes shared by all four sorted-subset donors had higher generation probabilities. Sampling was restricted to blood, and TCR repertoires in tissues likely differ from the TCR repertoires found in blood. Based on pairwise subsampling, the degree of clonotype sharing among donors was expected to be affected by sequencing depth.

As to this clone: This receptor's antigen is unknown. No much larger clonotype is one base removed from it; base qualities were not supplied.

Healthy HIV-negative adults with no recently reported acute infections or vaccinations were included as donors. Only Caucasian adults living in Nashville, Tennessee, USA were represented among the donors. CD4+ T cells were enriched through magnetic negative selection, after which naive cells were positively selected on CD45RA and the remaining negative fraction served as the memory subset. Blood was obtained by leukapheresis, after which PBMCs were separated by Ficoll-Histopaque density gradient centrifugation and cryopreserved in liquid nitrogen vapor phase. Purity and quantity of every magnetically sorted T cell population were checked by analytical flow cytometry. Genomic DNA was isolated from every sorted fraction and measured by UV absorbance on a Nanodrop 2000c.

Sequencing was performed on naive CD4+ T cells from PBMCs. The cell subset or site label corresponds to: CD45RA+ positively selected. The rearranged segments are TRBV25-1 and TRBJ2-2, with TRBD2 as a weak D call on 6 bases. This receptor was identified in a man between 18 and 35 years old in good health. Some clones in this sample may be carry-over from other donors' samples. The DNA reads TGTGCCAGCAGGACCTCTGGGGGAGGCGGGGAGCTGTTTTTT. Translated, it gives CASRTSGGGGELFF.